The 10 T cell receptor beta chains listed next were all sequenced from one sample in a study of spatial heterogeneity in lung cancer. Specified time point: sample taken at primary tumor resection. From the 5' RACE reads, TCRdb called clonotypes with MiXCR, one entry per CDR3 protein. The repertoire holds 20,000 to 25,000 distinct CDR3 sequences, 6.5% to 8% seen once, with roughly 13% in the top ten. The sequences come from PBMCs, collected at surgery. The receptors shown here come from a male donor with early-stage non-small cell lung cancer.

The chain combines TRBV11-1 with TRBJ2-5, with D possibly being TRBD1 or TRBD2 (5 bases each). Germline V gene lookup returns CDR1 SGHAT and CDR2 FQDESV (reference sequence). V lost 5 bases and J 1 base, leaving 14 bases between the germline ends. The CDR3 contains 15 residues. This CDR3 is CASSGAGRIQETQYF. The CDR3 DNA follows: TGTGCCAGCAGCGGGGCGGGCCGGATCCAAGAGACCCAGTACTTC.

This chain uses TRBV27 with TRBJ1-6; no definite D call. The CDR3 has 16 residues. Trimming took 0 bases from V and 0 from J, leaving 6 bases between them. CDR1 is MNHEY, CDR2 SMNVEV, per germline (reference sequence). The CDR3 is CASSLSSGSYNSPLHF. In nucleotides, the CDR3 is TGTGCCAGCAGTTTATCTTCGGGCTCCTATAATTCACCCCTCCACTTT.

This clonotype was counted a few times. The chain uses TRBV6-6 and TRBJ1-5, with D tentatively TRBD1 (5 bases). The CDR3 is 13 amino acids. Germline-derived CDR1 and CDR2 are MNHNY and SVGAGI (reference sequence). The V end was cut by 8 bases, the J end by 11 bases, with 19 bases between. Here the CDR3 reads CASLSGVGRSQHF. The CDR3 coding sequence is TGTGCCAGCCTTTCGGGGGTAGGGAGGTCCCAGCATTTT.

This chain uses TRBV5-4 with TRBJ1-3; D remains ambiguous. Germline V lookup: CDR1 SGHNT, CDR2 YYREEE (reference sequence). Trimming cost V 0 bases and J 6 bases, with 7 bases left between them. CDR3 length: 13 residues. The CDR3 loop reads CASSLVDENTIYF. CDR3 DNA sequence: TGTGCCAGCAGCTTGGTCGATGAAAACACCATATATTTT.

This chain joins TRBV28 and TRBJ1-2; D is undetermined. Germline CDR1 and CDR2: MDHEN and SYDVKM. V lost 6 bases and J 8 bases, leaving 16 bases between the germline ends. This CDR3 is 13 amino acids long. CDR3 bases: TGTGCCAGCAGCCTCAACAGCCCGGTGGGCTACACCTTC. This codes for CASSLNSPVGYTF.

This clonotype was detected a few times. The chain is built from TRBV7-2 and TRBJ1-1, with TRBD1 matching 7 bases. This CDR3 has 14 residues. CDR1 is SGHTA, CDR2 FQGNSA, per germline. The trim removed 4 bases at V and 2 bases at J, leaving 4 bases unmatched. Here the CDR3 DNA reads TGTGCCAGCAGCTGGGACAGCCGAAACACTGAAGCTTTCTTT. Translation gives CASSWDSRNTEAFF.

This clonotype came up many times. An end of the junction does not agree with germline; a read error may underlie this. V and J are TRBV28 and TRBJ2-6; 12 positions agree with TRBD1. Looked up from germline, CDR1 is MDHEN and CDR2 is SYDVKM. The CDR3 extends over 22 amino acids. The CDR3 DNA sequence: TGTGCCGGCAGTTCGCGAAGCCGGGACAGGGGGCAGAGAGTCTCTGGGGCCAACGTCCTGACTTTC. This codes for CAGSSRSRDRGQRVSGANVLTF.

This clonotype was observed many times. The chain links TRBV6-5 to TRBJ1-3; TRBD1 might be the D (5 bases). V was trimmed by 6 bases and J by 0 bases, leaving 15 bases between them. The germline V gene encodes CDR1 MNHEY and CDR2 SVGAGI. The CDR3 has 16 amino acids. The chain's CDR3 is CASSPTRQSSGNTIYF. The CDR3 coding sequence is TGTGCCAGCAGCCCGACTCGACAGAGCTCTGGAAACACCATATATTTT.

This clonotype was found a few times. J is TRBJ2-5 and V is TRBV27, with a possible D match to TRBD1 (5 bases). The CDR3 is made up of 14 amino acids. The V end was cut by 2 bases, the J end by 5 bases, with 12 bases between. Germline values: CDR1 MNHEY, CDR2 SMNVEV (reference sequence). The CDR3 DNA reads TGTGCCAGCAGTTTAGGCAGGGCCAGGGAGACCCAGTACTTC. The encoded protein is CASSLGRARETQYF.

This clonotype counts as medium-sized. This sequence joins TRBV10-2 and TRBJ2-7, with 11 bases lining up with TRBD1. The CDR3 is 18 residues long. With V trimmed by 4 bases and J by 4 bases, 15 bases remained unmatched. Germline CDR1 WSHSY, CDR2 SAAADI. The CDR3 loop reads CASSADRGRMLASYEQYV. CDR3 in DNA: TGCGCCAGCAGTGCGGACAGGGGGCGGATGTTAGCCTCGTACGAGCAGTACGTC.